The clone carrying this TCR beta chain was seen a handful of times. The antigen is unknown. Profiled with immunoSEQ multiplex PCR; TCRdb holds only in-frame clones, not every one. The table shows 35,000 to 45,000 clones, with approximately 94% occurring only once. The data stem from a study of T cells in localized non-small cell lung cancer. Broader study findings: As only one tumor region underwent sequencing, heterogeneity remains possible.

This TCR came from a female donor over 55 with stage I lung adenocarcinoma. The sample in question was peripheral blood, obtained before any cancer treatment.

The CDR3 nucleotides read TGTGCCAGCAACGAGGACTCTCCAAATTCACCCCTCCACTTT. Translated: CASNEDSPNSPLHF. The chain combines TRBV2 with TRBJ1-6, with unresolved D. Germline loops: CDR1 SNHLY, CDR2 FYNNEI. With 7 bases removed from V and 7 bases from J, the gap between germline ends came to 14 bases. CDR3 size: 14 residues.